This is a list of T cell receptor beta chains from one sample in a study of Ad26.COV2.S vaccination and SARS-CoV-2 variants. Measured with immunoSEQ multiplex PCR; TCRdb has only the in-frame clones, and not every one. The sample holds a few hundred thousand clones, around 85% seen once. Here the sequenced sample was peripheral blood, taken in a trial of Ad26.COV2.S vaccine versus placebo. All receptors derive from a person aged 18-60 years who received the Ad26.COV2.S COVID-19 vaccine or a placebo. Both conserved end residues are trimmed from each CDR3.

J: TRBJ1-1
V: TRBV5-8
CDR3: ASSPRELNTEAF

J: TRBJ2-7
V: TRBV3-1/TRBV3-2
CDR3: ASSQAYEQY

J: TRBJ2-1
V: TRBV5-4
CDR3: ASRSGTSGGAVNEQF

J: TRBJ2-3
V: TRBV18
CDR3: ASSPSGGSTDTQY

J: TRBJ1-1
V: TRBV4-2
CDR3: ASSQGYNTEAF

J: TRBJ2-2
V: TRBV30
CDR3: ALWTGPGELF

J: TRBJ2-2
V: TRBV2
CDR3: ASRKPGGPGELF

J: TRBJ2-3
V: TRBV10-3
CDR3: AISRTGEVDTQY

J: TRBJ2-5
V: TRBV4-3
CDR3: ASSQEGLASRQTQY

J: TRBJ2-1
V: TRBV6-2/TRBV6-3
CDR3: ASSYVNLAGDYNEQF

J: TRBJ2-3
V: TRBV6-1
CDR3: ASSEVRGSSTDTQY

J: TRBJ2-7
V: TRBV29-1
CDR3: SVLDREGYEQY

J: TRBJ2-7
V: TRBV5-1
CDR3: ASSFRTEKPYEQY

J: TRBJ1-1
V: TRBV7-2
CDR3: ASKPTGNTEAF

J: TRBJ2-2
V: TRBV6-5
CDR3: ASSWGQGAGELF

J: TRBJ2-2
V: TRBV7-2
CDR3: ASSLVAGGTGELF

J: TRBJ2-1
V: TRBV3-1/TRBV3-2
CDR3: ASSSHYDHTGTDLANEQF

J: TRBJ1-1
V: TRBV15
CDR3: ATSPNQGNTEAF

J: TRBJ1-1
V: TRBV4-2
CDR3: ASSQDRWVNTEAF

J: TRBJ1-2
V: TRBV18
CDR3: ASSPTGAGDYGYT

J: TRBJ2-2
V: TRBV2
CDR3: ASSGPVAGAGELF

J: TRBJ2-2
V: TRBV2
CDR3: ASSPQGTGELF

J: TRBJ2-1
V: TRBV5-1
CDR3: ASSLTGQGWDNEQF

J: TRBJ2-7
V: TRBV19
CDR3: ASSISASNNEQY